This TCR beta chain was captured in a study of neoadjuvant anti-PD-1 for oral cavity cancer. Study-level background: Patients mostly received three to four biweekly nivolumab doses at 3 mg/kg before surgery.

Comment on this clone: What it binds is not known.

Time point meaning: after neoadjuvant nivolumab, at surgical resection. Cohort: HPV-negative, locally advanced oral cavity squamous cell carcinoma patients. From germline, CDR1 is LGHNA and CDR2 YNFKEQ. V lost 4 bases and J lost 0, with 16 bases in between. The CDR3 loop spans 16 amino acids. Tumor libraries mostly used approximately 4.9 ug genomic DNA, two replicates each. This table comes from immunoSEQ multiplex PCR, and its TCRdb copy is limited to in-frame clones, with some not included. The sample carries 35,000 to 40,000 clones, around 40% recorded once. Study findings and constraints: Each response group had just a few patients in TCR analyses.

The receptor comes from a person between 40 and 80 years old with oral cavity squamous cell carcinoma. The V and J genes are TRBV4-2 and TRBJ2-7; D uncertain. The input for sequencing was tumor tissue, taken after nivolumab (anti-PD-1) treatment. Written as DNA, the CDR3 is TGTGCCAGCAGCCCCCAAGGTGGACCCGGCTCCTACGAGCAGTACTTC. It codes for CASSPQGGPGSYEQYF.